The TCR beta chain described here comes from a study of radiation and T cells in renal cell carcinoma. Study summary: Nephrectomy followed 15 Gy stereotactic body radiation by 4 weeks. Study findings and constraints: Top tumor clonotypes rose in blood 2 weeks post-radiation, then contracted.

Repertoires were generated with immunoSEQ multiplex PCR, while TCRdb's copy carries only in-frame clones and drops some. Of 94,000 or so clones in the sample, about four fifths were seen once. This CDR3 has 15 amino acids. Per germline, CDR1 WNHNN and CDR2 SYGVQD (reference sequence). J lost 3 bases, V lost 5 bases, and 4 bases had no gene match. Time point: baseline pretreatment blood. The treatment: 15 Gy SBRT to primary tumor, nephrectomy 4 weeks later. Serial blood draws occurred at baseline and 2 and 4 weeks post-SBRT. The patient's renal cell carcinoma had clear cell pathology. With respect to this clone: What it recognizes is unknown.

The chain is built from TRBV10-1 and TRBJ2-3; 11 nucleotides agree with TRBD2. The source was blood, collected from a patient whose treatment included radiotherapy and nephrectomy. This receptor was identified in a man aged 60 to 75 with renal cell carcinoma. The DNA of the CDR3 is TGCGCCAGCAGTCTAGCGGGAGGAGGTACAGATACGCAGTATTTT. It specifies CASSLAGGGTDTQYF.